The sequence of this T cell receptor beta chain was determined in a study of post-analysis software for immune sequencing data. Whole-study findings and limits: Patients had higher frequencies than controls of about five TRBV segments, including TRBV5-6, TRBV5-1 and TRBV20-1.

The CDR3 runs to 15 residues. Trimming took 1 base from V and 3 from J; bases not matched to a gene: 6. Germline CDR1 SGHVS, CDR2 FQNEAQ. About this clonotype: No antigen is known for it.

The TCR beta cDNA libraries contained unique molecular identifiers. TCRdb reanalysed the PCR reads using MiXCR and keeps one entry per CDR3 protein. In the table there are under 650,000 distinct CDR3 sequences, about 40% of which are singletons. The chain links TRBV7-8 to TRBJ2-7; the match to TRBD1 covers 7 bases. The specimen sequenced was blood. The TCR sequence derives from a girl aged 10 to 17 with multiple sclerosis. Here the CDR3 DNA reads TGTGCCAGCAGCTTAGGGGGACAGACCAACTACGAGCAGTACTTC. This codes for CASSLGGQTNYEQYF.